Listed below are T cell receptor beta chains from one sample, sequenced in a study of graft-versus-host responses after intestinal transplantation. Their target antigens are unknown. Sequenced by immunoSEQ multiplex PCR; TCRdb stores in-frame clones only, minus some. The data contain over 85,000 clones, approximately 94% of them singletons. Here the sequenced sample was unstimulated CD4+ T cells sorted from spleen or lymph node cells, taken before transplant. The receptors here all came from a human donor who was the organ donor for an intestinal transplant. Both conserved end residues are part of each CDR3. A D gene is named only where the DNA matches it firmly. Not all rows give a size; the values are once, few, many and, for expanded clones, a class.

J gene,D gene,V gene,clone size,CDR3 protein,CDR3 DNA
TRBJ1-4,TRBD1,TRBV5-4,-,CASRQTGGGTNEKLFF,TGTGCCAGCAGACAAACAGGGGGCGGAACTAATGAAAAACTGTTTTTT
TRBJ1-4,TRBD1,TRBV7-2,-,CASSSGQADEKLFF,TGTGCCAGCAGCTCGGGACAGGCGGATGAAAAACTGTTTTTT
TRBJ2-5,TRBD2,TRBV7-2,-,CASSLGIAGAQETQYF,TGTGCCAGCAGCTTGGGGATAGCGGGGGCCCAAGAGACCCAGTACTTC
TRBJ2-7,-,TRBV5-6,-,CASSFRSRMEQYF,TGTGCCAGCAGCTTTAGGTCTCGTATGGAGCAGTACTTC
TRBJ2-7,-,TRBV4-3,-,CASSQDIQGHDEQYF,TGCGCCAGCAGCCAAGATATCCAGGGTCACGACGAGCAGTACTTC
TRBJ1-2,-,TRBV15,once,CATSRDIYGSGDGYTF,TGTGCCACCAGCAGAGATATTTATGGATCAGGGGATGGCTACACCTTC
TRBJ2-5,-,TRBV4-1,-,CASSQDSAGQETQYF,TGCGCCAGCAGCCAAGATTCCGCAGGACAAGAGACCCAGTACTTC
TRBJ1-5,TRBD1,TRBV6-1,-,CASSEGYGTGSNQPQHF,TGTGCCAGCAGTGAAGGGTACGGGACAGGGAGCAATCAGCCCCAGCATTTT
TRBJ2-3,-,TRBV30,-,CAWSVFSMPDTQYF,TGTGCCTGGAGTGTTTTTAGTATGCCAGATACGCAGTATTTT
TRBJ2-5,TRBD1,TRBV2,-,CASSEITGGLLQETQYF,TGTGCCAGCAGCGAAATAACAGGGGGGCTGCTACAAGAGACCCAGTACTTC
TRBJ2-7,TRBD2,TRBV6-5,-,CASREGLAGEQYF,TGTGCCAGCAGGGAGGGACTAGCTGGCGAGCAGTACTTC
TRBJ1-2,-,TRBV4-1,-,CASMGGGREGYTF,TGCGCCAGCATGGGTGGGGGGCGCGAAGGCTACACCTTC
TRBJ1-5,-,TRBV4-3,-,CASSQDNWGGRDQPQHF,TGCGCCAGCAGCCAAGATAATTGGGGGGGGCGCGACCAGCCCCAGCATTTT
TRBJ1-1,-,TRBV7-7,-,CASSVTANTEAFF,TGTGCCAGCAGCGTAACAGCGAACACTGAAGCTTTCTTT
TRBJ1-2,-,TRBV4-1,-,CASSQDDGFGYTF,TGCGCCAGCAGCCAAGATGACGGCTTTGGCTACACCTTC
TRBJ2-7,TRBD2,TRBV15,-,CATRKDLAGGYSYEQYF,TGTGCCACCAGAAAAGACCTAGCGGGGGGTTACTCCTACGAGCAGTACTTC
TRBJ1-5,TRBD1,TRBV6-1,once,CASSTGVNQPQHF,TGTGCCAGCAGTACAGGGGTAAATCAGCCCCAGCATTTT
TRBJ1-1,-,TRBV15,-,CATSRDLSGTPVAFF,TGTGCCACCAGCAGAGATTTATCAGGGACGCCGGTCGCTTTCTTT
TRBJ2-1,-,TRBV7-9,-,CASSSRDPTLNEQFF,TGTGCCAGCAGCTCCCGGGACCCCACTTTAAATGAGCAGTTCTTC
TRBJ1-1,-,TRBV9,-,CASSVKQTNTEAFF,TGTGCCAGCAGCGTCAAGCAGACGAACACTGAAGCTTTCTTT
TRBJ1-2,TRBD1,TRBV27,-,CASSPWGQGASGYTF,TGTGCCAGCAGTCCCTGGGGACAGGGGGCAAGTGGCTACACCTTC
TRBJ2-5,TRBD1,TRBV2,-,CASSLDRGYEETQYF,TGTGCCAGCAGTTTGGACAGGGGCTACGAAGAGACCCAGTACTTC
TRBJ1-2,-,TRBV5-1,-,CASSLSRGYTF,TGCGCCAGCAGCTTATCCAGGGGCTACACCTTC
TRBJ1-2,TRBD1,TRBV2,-,CASRMTGGANYGYTF,TGTGCCAGCAGAATGACAGGGGGCGCTAACTATGGCTACACCTTC
TRBJ2-7,-,TRBV6-5,-,CASSRQVSYEQYF,TGTGCCAGCAGTCGACAGGTCTCCTACGAGCAGTACTTC
TRBJ1-6,-,TRBV4-1,-,CASSPFSSSYNSPLHF,TGCGCCAGCAGCCCTTTTTCTAGCTCCTATAATTCACCCCTCCACTTT
TRBJ1-1,TRBD1,TRBV18,-,CASSPGQTGAEAFF,TGTGCCAGCTCGCCGGGACAGACTGGGGCTGAAGCTTTCTTT
TRBJ2-1,-,TRBV28,-,CASSLREAKFF,TGTGCCAGCAGTTTACGGGAAGCGAAGTTCTTC
TRBJ2-7,TRBD1,TRBV7-2,few,CASSLSPDPGQGFEQYF,TGTGCCAGCAGCTTATCCCCAGATCCGGGACAGGGCTTCGAGCAGTACTTC
TRBJ2-5,TRBD1,TRBV10-3,-,CAISAGQGIQETQYF,TGTGCCATCAGTGCGGGACAGGGCATCCAAGAGACCCAGTACTTC
TRBJ1-1,-,TRBV7-2,-,CASSLGPPGDTEAFF,TGTGCCAGCAGCTTAGGCCCCCCGGGGGACACTGAAGCTTTCTTT
TRBJ1-5,-,TRBV2,-,CASSEIRVRNQPQHF,TGTGCCAGCAGTGAAATCAGGGTTAGGAATCAGCCCCAGCATTTT
TRBJ2-7,-,TRBV7-2,-,CASSLVAVTSYEQYF,TGTGCCAGCAGCTTAGTCGCAGTGACCTCCTACGAGCAGTACTTC
TRBJ1-3,TRBD1,TRBV27,few,CASSLHRGNTIYF,TGTGCCAGCAGTTTACACAGGGGGAACACCATATATTTT
TRBJ1-5,-,TRBV28,once,CASSPAGSNQPQHF,TGTGCCAGCAGCCCTGCCGGTAGCAATCAGCCCCAGCATTTT
TRBJ1-2,-,TRBV28,-,CASSYKPYGYTF,TGTGCTAGCAGTTACAAGCCTTATGGCTACACCTTC
TRBJ1-1,-,TRBV19,-,CASSMGDWREAFF,TGTGCCAGTAGTATGGGTGATTGGCGGGAAGCTTTCTTT
TRBJ2-7,TRBD1,TRBV11-2,-,CASSLGSGGFEQYF,TGTGCCAGCAGCTTAGGTTCAGGGGGCTTCGAGCAGTACTTC
TRBJ1-5,-,TRBV6-5,-,CASSQGRSQPQHF,TGTGCCAGCAGCCAAGGTCGGTCTCAGCCCCAGCATTTT
TRBJ2-7,-,TRBV21-1,-,CASSEAGQEAYEQYF,TGTGCCAGCAGCGAAGCGGGACAGGAAGCCTACGAGCAGTACTTC
TRBJ2-1,TRBD1,TRBV29-1,once,CSVRTGDNEQFF,TGCAGCGTTAGGACAGGTGACAATGAGCAGTTCTTC
TRBJ2-2,-,TRBV5-1,-,CASSLSRTADTGELFF,TGCGCCAGCAGCCTCTCGAGGACAGCCGACACCGGGGAGCTGTTTTTT
TRBJ1-2,-,TRBV14,-,CASSPLVAGIYGYTF,TGTGCCAGCAGCCCCCTCGTTGCTGGAATCTATGGCTACACCTTC
TRBJ1-1,-,TRBV11-2,-,CASSIGDRNTEAFF,TGTGCCAGCAGCATCGGGGACCGCAACACTGAAGCTTTCTTT
TRBJ1-4,-,TRBV6-5,-,CASSYNPGTGGEKLFF,TGTGCCAGCAGTTACAACCCAGGGACGGGAGGTGAAAAACTGTTTTTT
TRBJ2-7,-,TRBV21-1,-,CASSKARLSYEQYF,TGTGCCAGCAGCAAAGCCAGGTTGTCCTACGAGCAGTACTTC
TRBJ1-2,-,TRBV7-9,-,CASSAEGGYTF,TGTGCCAGCAGCGCCGAGGGTGGCTACACCTTC